Included here is one TCR beta chain sequence, with context. The data stem from a study of T cells in Graves' hyperthyroidism and ophthalmopathy. Germline V gives CDR1 MNHEY, CDR2 SMNVEV (reference sequence). The length of the CDR3 is 13 residues. Deletions cut 6 bases from V and 15 bases from J, with 21 bases between. Using 10 ml of fresh peripheral blood, PBMCs were prepared. Amplified TCR beta CDR3 regions derived from RNA transcripts. Using the HTBI primer set, a first-round RT-PCR was run on the TCR CDR3. TCRdb called the multiplex PCR reads again in MiXCR, with one record for every CDR3 protein. The sample comprises roughly 350,000 distinct CDR3 sequences, approximately 14% of which are singletons, and 20% to 25% rests with the top ten.

Sequenced: blood. The V and J genes are TRBV27 and TRBJ2-1; D could derive from TRBD1 or TRBD2 (5 bases each). The receptor was isolated from a woman in her 30s with Graves' hyperthyroidism. The CDR3 DNA is TGTGCCAGCAGCGAGATTTGGGGGTCCGTTGGGTTCTTC. It translates to CASSEIWGSVGFF.